The entry below gives a single T cell receptor (beta chain) sequence along with its context. This clone came up once. What this receptor recognizes is not known. Base qualities are missing; no much larger clone stands one base away. The library was made by the immunoSEQ multiplex PCR assay. RNA was extracted from all samples and reverse transcribed into cDNA, which served as template for TCR sequencing. First-strand cDNA was synthesized with SuperScript III using a 2:1 mix of oligo-dT and random hexamers. A synthetic immune receptor repertoire was used to assess amplification bias, and residual bias was removed computationally. The source study handled its data this way. Raw reads were preprocessed to remove errors, and CDR3 was defined by IMGT conventions from the conserved cysteine to phenylalanine. To get clonality, Shannon entropy was normalized by log2 of the number of productive unique TCRs and the result was subtracted from 1. Whether scalp clones were CD4 or CD8 was inferred by matching scalp TCRbeta sequences against CD4 and CD8 repertoires sorted from blood. The source is immuneACCESS, and TCRdb retained only in-frame sequences with V and J called. Part of the clones is not carried over; for the studies checked, unresolved V genes explain less than half of this, and the remainder is unexplained. D and trimming come from the DNA, and the V and J calls and clone size come from that table. The sample includes around 190,000 clones, with over 60% observed a single time. The ten top clones hold about 4% of the sample.

This entry comes from a study of CD8+ T cells in alopecia areata (dated by TCRdb to the late 2010s). For the study in its entirety: The treated patients took part in an open-label pilot trial in which moderate-to-severe alopecia areata was treated with oral tofacitinib at 5 to 10 mg twice daily. Patients stayed on tofacitinib for 6 to 18 months and then had 6 months of follow-up off drug so that delayed response and recurrence could be assessed. In treated patients, disease severity was measured using the SALT score, which gives the percentage of scalp surface area affected. The study used high-throughput TCRbeta sequencing to examine T cell clonal expansion in alopecia areata, in both the C3H/HeJ mouse model and human patients. In humans, TCRbeta sequencing was performed on scalp tissue and on sorted CD4+ and CD8+ peripheral blood T cells from healthy controls and from patients with patchy or totalis/universalis alopecia areata. Tofacitinib-treated patients had biopsies at baseline and at 4 and 24 weeks of treatment, with a later scalp biopsy in several patients. Clonality in the scalp was compared among normal scalp (n=4), patchy alopecia areata scalp (n=8), and alopecia totalis/universalis scalp (n=8). RNA was obtained with the PAXgene miRNA kit for fixed scalp, the miRNeasy kit for PBMCs, and the RNeasy kit for mouse skin. TCRbeta CDR3 regions were amplified by immunoSEQ multiplex PCR using 35 Vbeta forward and 13 Jbeta reverse primers.

CDR1 and CDR2 are read off the germline V gene as SGHDT and YYEEEE. V is pared back by 3 bases and J by 2 bases, with 9 bases lying between the germline termini. CDR3 length: 13 amino acids, cysteine to phenylalanine. Only the CDR3 part of the read is kept: 39 bases, read in frame from the first base. This specimen's time point label, per the study, means: about 4 weeks on oral tofacitinib. The meaning of the sample's treatment or condition label: oral pan-JAK inhibitor, 5-10 mg twice daily. Peripheral blood and lesional scalp punch biopsies were obtained from patients with alopecia areata. PBMCs were separated by density centrifugation and stained for CD3, CD4 and CD8, after which CD4+ and CD8+ T cells were sorted on a FACSAria. What the research found in general, with its limitations: TCR sequences shared between patients were less clear than in mice, possibly partly because of HLA diversity in the patient population. Because the treated cohort was small and had only one nonresponder, larger studies are needed to examine links between baseline CD8+ expansion and response. With tofacitinib, both scalp clonality and the number of expanded CD8+ clones among the top 100 scalp clones went down significantly. Many expanded lesional clones were found to persist in scalp and blood during tofacitinib treatment, and relapse after treatment cessation may be partly explained by this persistence. Compared with normal scalp, lesional scalp had higher clonality and more expanded CD8+ clones, particularly in alopecia totalis/universalis, a pattern that suggests antigenic drive. Unlike mouse skin, where gammadelta T cells dominate, normal human skin contains resident alphabeta T cells that get sequenced too, which complicates analysis of the scalp TCR repertoire.

Recombination connected TRBV5-6 to TRBJ2-7; no confident D gene assignment can be made. The starting material was CD4+ T cells sorted from blood, obtained at week 4, from a patient treated with tofacitinib. The clonotype comes from a human donor with alopecia areata. The bases are TGTGCCAGCAGCTCTACAAGAACCTACGAGCAGTACTTC. This codes for CASSSTRTYEQYF.